A selection of T cell receptor beta chains follows, all from one sample in a study of CD8+CD57+ T cells in acquired aplastic anemia. TCRdb reanalysed the reads using MiXCR and keeps one entry per CDR3 protein. The repertoire holds about 58,000 distinct CDR3 sequences, with around 57% as singletons. The specimen sequenced was sorted CD4+, CD8+, or CD8+CD57+ T cells (not recorded which) from PBMCs. Source of these receptors: a human donor with aplastic anemia. Each CDR3 is given with its conserved first and last residue. D genes are given only for firm matches. The size entry is marked missing in some rows and otherwise reads once, few, many or a size class.

-	-	TRBV12-3/TRBV12-4	TRBJ2-3	CASIPGGAYTDTQYF	TGTGCCAGCATCCCCGGTGGGGCGTACACAGATACGCAGTATTTT
-	-	TRBV7-9	TRBJ2-3	CASRADTQYF	TGTGCCAGCCGCGCAGATACGCAGTATTTT
TRBD2	-	TRBV7-9	TRBJ2-7	CASSSTSGEQYF	TGTGCCAGCAGCTCGACTAGCGGCGAGCAGTACTTC
-	many	TRBV5-4	TRBJ1-3	CASSLDLGSGNTIYF	TGTGCCAGCAGCTTGGATCTGGGCTCTGGAAACACCATATATTTT
TRBD2	-	TRBV15	TRBJ2-7	CATSFTSGSIYGQYF	TGTGCCACCAGCTTTACTAGCGGGAGTATCTACGGGCAGTACTTC
-	once	TRBV29-1	TRBJ2-3	CSAAGLDATDTQYF	TGCAGCGCAGCGGGCCTAGATGCCACAGATACGCAGTATTTT
-	-	TRBV25-1	TRBJ1-2	CASSESAQVFTRGYTF	TGTGCCAGCAGTGAATCCGCACAGGTTTTCACCCGTGGCTACACCTTC
TRBD1	-	TRBV20-1	TRBJ1-6	CSARSGTGGSPLHF	TGCAGTGCTAGGTCCGGGACAGGGGGTTCACCCCTCCACTTT
-	-	TRBV19	TRBJ1-4	CASSILTRGEKLFF	TGTGCCAGTAGTATATTAACTCGCGGGGAAAAACTGTTTTTT
TRBD2	many	TRBV6-1	TRBJ2-2	CASSLGLAGGTGELFF	TGTGCCAGCAGCCTTGGACTAGCGGGGGGGACCGGGGAGCTGTTTTTT
-	many	TRBV12-5	TRBJ2-1	CASGLVVNEQFF	TGTGCTAGTGGTTTGGTAGTGAATGAGCAGTTCTTC
TRBD1	-	TRBV20-1	TRBJ2-7	CSASSRGQVSSYEQYF	TGCAGTGCCAGCAGCCGGGGACAGGTGAGCTCCTACGAGCAGTACTTC
-	-	TRBV7-2	TRBJ2-2	CASSRIGGTGELFF	TGTGCCAGCAGCCGCATAGGGGGCACCGGGGAGCTGTTTTTT
-	-	TRBV20-1	TRBJ2-7	CSANQGHEQYF	TGCAGTGCTAATCAGGGCCACGAGCAGTACTTC
-	many	TRBV9	TRBJ2-5	CASSVESFRETQYF	TGTGCCAGCAGCGTAGAGAGCTTTCGGGAGACCCAGTACTTC
TRBD1	-	TRBV19	TRBJ1-1	CASSTQGASRTEAFF	TGTGCCAGTAGTACACAGGGGGCAAGTCGGACTGAAGCTTTCTTT
-	-	TRBV4-1	TRBJ1-1	CASSQETRGTEAFF	TGCGCCAGCAGCCAAGAGACCAGGGGCACTGAAGCTTTCTTT
-	-	TRBV2	TRBJ2-7	CASSGHRTDEQYF	TGTGCCAGCAGTGGTCACCGTACGGACGAGCAGTACTTC
-	-	TRBV24-1	TRBJ1-2	CATSDLFYGYTF	TGTGCCACCAGTGATTTGTTCTATGGCTACACCTTC
-	-	TRBV5-4	TRBJ2-2	CASSFSPHRINTGELFF	TGTGCCAGCAGCTTCTCTCCGCACAGGATAAACACCGGGGAGCTGTTTTTT
-	-	TRBV20-1	TRBJ2-7	CSGQGYGSVNEQYF	TGCAGTGGCCAGGGGTACGGATCAGTGAACGAGCAGTACTTC
-	-	TRBV9	TRBJ1-6	CASSSPGHSPLHF	TGTGCCAGCAGCTCGCCGGGTCATTCACCCCTCCACTTT
-	many	TRBV29-1	TRBJ2-2	CSVSQKTGELFF	TGCAGCGTGAGCCAGAAGACCGGGGAGCTGTTTTTT
-	many	TRBV7-8	TRBJ1-3	CASSSVAGTAGNTIYF	TGTGCCAGCAGCTCGGTTGCGGGGACGGCTGGAAACACCATATATTTT
TRBD1	once	TRBV12-3/TRBV12-4	TRBJ2-5	CASSSGQQETQYF	TGTGCCAGCAGTTCGGGACAGCAAGAGACCCAGTACTTC
-	many	TRBV7-2	TRBJ1-1	CASRPAGGRTEAFF	TGTGCCAGCAGACCAGCTGGGGGCAGAACTGAAGCTTTCTTT
TRBD2	-	TRBV11-1	TRBJ2-7	CASSLTQEREGYEQYF	TGTGCCAGCAGCTTAACCCAGGAGCGGGAGGGGTACGAGCAGTACTTC
-	few	TRBV10-3	TRBJ2-1	CAISEFRAESNEQFF	TGTGCCATCAGTGAGTTCCGAGCAGAGTCGAATGAGCAGTTCTTC
-	many	TRBV19	TRBJ2-5	CASDGGSQETQYF	TGTGCCTCGGATGGGGGCAGCCAAGAGACCCAGTACTTC
TRBD1	-	TRBV6-4	TRBJ1-6	CASIQGTGDSPLHF	TGTGCCAGCATCCAGGGGACAGGGGATTCACCCCTCCACTTT
-	-	TRBV24-1	TRBJ1-2	CATSATGWSGYTF	TGTGCCACCAGTGCCACAGGGTGGAGCGGCTACACCTTC
-	-	TRBV2	TRBJ2-3	CASSEAGYSDTQYF	TGTGCCAGCAGTGAAGCTGGCTATTCCGATACGCAGTATTTT
TRBD1	-	TRBV4-3	TRBJ2-5	CASSQDQGTGETQYF	TGCGCCAGCAGCCAAGATCAGGGGACAGGGGAGACCCAGTACTTC
-	-	TRBV29-1	TRBJ1-1	CSVRQVMNTEAFF	TGCAGCGTCCGACAAGTTATGAACACTGAAGCTTTCTTT
-	-	TRBV7-2	TRBJ1-5	CASSLSGSQPQHF	TGTGCCAGCAGCTTATCAGGGTCTCAGCCCCAGCATTTT
-	-	TRBV7-3	TRBJ2-1	CASSLMGYNEQFF	TGTGCCAGCAGCTTAATGGGCTACAATGAGCAGTTCTTC
-	-	TRBV29-1	TRBJ1-3	CSVESGNTIYF	TGCAGCGTTGAATCTGGAAACACCATATATTTT
TRBD2	few	TRBV28	TRBJ2-3	CASSLRRGGADTQYF	TGTGCCAGCAGTTTAAGGCGGGGGGGCGCAGATACGCAGTATTTT
TRBD1	many	TRBV12-3/TRBV12-4	TRBJ2-5	CASSNDRGPETQYF	TGTGCCAGCAGTAACGACAGGGGACCGGAGACCCAGTACTTC